The source of this TCR beta chain is a study of glioma-infiltrating T cells after dendritic cell vaccination. The CDR3 runs to 15 residues. Germline V gene lookup returns CDR1 MGHRA and CDR2 YSYEKL. The V gene lost 1 base and the J gene lost 0 bases, with 9 bases spanning the gap. Profiled with immunoSEQ multiplex PCR; TCRdb holds only in-frame clones, not every one. Of roughly 47,000 clones listed, over 75% are singletons. The TCR originated in a human donor with glioblastoma. Material: blood, obtained before dendritic cell vaccination. V gene TRBV4-1 combines with J gene TRBJ2-5; possibly TRBD1 for D (6 bases). The CDR3 region has the DNA TGCGCCAGCAGCCAAGTTTGGGGGCACCAAGAGACCCAGTACTTC. As protein: CASSQVWGHQETQYF.